A single T cell receptor (beta chain) is shown here with its context. The sample belongs to a study of blood T cell repertoires in COVID-19. Looking at the study overall: Donors in the United States, Italy and Spain gave samples during acute or convalescent COVID-19. The analysed material was cDNA or gDNA that came from T cells, B-cell-depleted T cells, or PBMCs.

Original processing notes: Estimation of nucleated cell counts relied on the amplification of reference gene primers. Sequenced by immunoSEQ multiplex PCR; TCRdb stores in-frame clones only, minus some. The DNA gave D and trimming, while V, J and clone size come from that table. The top ten hold 8.6% of the sample, which has about 270,000 clones, over 75% seen once. Germline-derived CDR1 and CDR2 are LNHNV and YYDKDF (reference sequence). This CDR3 spans 13 amino acids. The germline V and J ends were trimmed by 0 bases and 7 bases, with 7 bases remaining between them. The chain combines TRBV15 with TRBJ2-1; tentatively, D is TRBD2 (6 bases). The clonotype comes from a human donor in a cohort sampled during active COVID-19. What was sequenced was peripheral blood. This CDR3 reads CATSRDGTNEQFF. CDR3 sequence (DNA): TGTGCCACCAGCAGAGATGGGACTAATGAGCAGTTCTTC.